The 20 T cell receptor beta chains in this list originate from one sample, sequenced in a study of T cell repertoires in cytomegalovirus infection. TCRdb redid the calling of the reads with MiXCR, one entry per CDR3 protein. This table holds just over 150,000 distinct CDR3 sequences, roughly a quarter found once. The sequencing sample was made of PBMCs. These receptors were taken from a human donor in good health (CMV status not recorded). Some clones in this sample may be carry-over from other donors' samples.

The chain couples TRBV2 to TRBJ1-1; possible D gene TRBD1, 5 bases. CDR3 length: 13 residues. CDR1 is SNHLY, CDR2 FYNNEI, per germline. V lost 6 bases to trimming and J lost 1 base, with 9 bases between them. CDR3 in DNA: TGTGCCAGCAGGGGACCCGCGAACACTGAAGCTTTCTTT. Protein sequence: CASRGPANTEAFF.

In DNA, the CDR3 is TGTGCCAGCAGCCCAAGTGGGGCAGAAAAAAACACTGAAGCTTTCTTT. Amino acid sequence: CASSPSGAEKNTEAFF. The chain has TRBV11-2 and TRBJ1-1; perhaps TRBD1 as D (5 bases). Per the germline V gene, CDR1 is SGHAT and CDR2 is FQNNGV. The CDR3 has 16 amino acids. With 5 bases removed from V and 2 bases from J, the gap between germline ends came to 18 bases.

This sequence joins TRBV7-3 and TRBJ2-1, with D maybe TRBD2 (7 bases). This CDR3 has 15 amino acids. V lost 3 bases and J 5 bases, leaving 14 bases between the germline ends. Germline V lookup: CDR1 SGHTA, CDR2 FQGTGA. The CDR3 nucleotides are TGTGCCAGCAGCTTCCAGGGGAGCGGGGACAATGAGCAGTTCTTC. Residues: CASSFQGSGDNEQFF.

The gene calls are TRBV7-9 and TRBJ1-1, with 7 bases identical to TRBD1. After removal of 5 bases from V and 1 base from J, the junction contained 7 bases not matched to a gene. Germline lookup yields CDR1 SEHNR and CDR2 FQNEAQ (reference sequence). The CDR3 loop spans 15 amino acids. The CDR3 reads CASSDTGTANTEAFF. The CDR3 DNA reads as TGTGCCAGCAGCGACACCGGGACAGCGAACACTGAAGCTTTCTTT.

This clonotype was recorded at least ten times. V usage is TRBV11-2 and J usage is TRBJ1-1; TRBD1 is a possible D gene (5 bases). Germline V CDR1 and CDR2: SGHAT, FQNNGV. V was cut by 3 bases and J by 7 bases, with 21 bases left in between. The CDR3 consists of 16 residues. CDR3 protein: CASSFPPEVAGIEAFF. Here the CDR3 DNA reads TGTGCCAGCAGCTTCCCACCGGAGGTCGCAGGGATTGAAGCTTTCTTT.

The V call is TRBV6-5, the J call TRBJ1-6, with D possibly being TRBD1 (5 bases). In germline, CDR1 is MNHEY, CDR2 SVGAGI. The V end was cut by 8 bases, the J end by 3 bases, with 14 bases between. The CDR3 totals 15 residues. Here the CDR3 DNA reads TGTGCCAGCCGGGGTGGGGGTGACTATAATTCACCCCTCCACTTT. This gives the protein CASRGGGDYNSPLHF.

The sample holds many counts of this clonotype. This chain connects TRBV7-2 to TRBJ2-2, with 10 bases that match TRBD2. In germline, CDR1 is SGHTA, CDR2 FQGNSA. Trimming at V came to 2 bases and at J to 0 bases, leaving 6 bases not matched to a gene. This CDR3 is 18 amino acids long. In DNA form, the CDR3 reads TGTGCCAGCAGCTTAAGTCTAGCGGGAGCCGCGAACACCGGGGAGCTGTTTTTT. Protein product: CASSLSLAGAANTGELFF. The whole variable domain, filled in from reference TRBV7-2 and TRBJ2-2, reads GAGVSQSPSNKVTEKGKDVELRCDPISGHTALYWYRQSLGQGLEFLIYFQGNSAPDKSGLPSDRFSAERTGGSVSTLTIQRTQQEDSAVYLCASSLSLAGAANTGELFFGEGSRLTVL.

The chain is built from TRBV7-2 and TRBJ1-2; 8 bases map to TRBD1. The germline gives CDR1 SGHTA, CDR2 FQGNSA. V was clipped by 4 bases and J by 2 bases; unmatched bases: 6. The CDR3 runs 15 residues. The CDR3, as DNA: TGTGCCAGCAGCTCTAACAGGGGGAGGAACTATGGCTACACCTTC. Residues: CASSSNRGRNYGYTF.

The rearrangement links TRBV5-6 to TRBJ1-2; D is possibly TRBD1 (5 bases). Trimming cost V 4 bases and J 4 bases, with 14 bases left between them. CDR1 is SGHDT and CDR2 is YYEEEE in the germline V gene. CDR3 length equals 14 residues. CDR3 in amino acids: CASSGVGGPYGYTF. Written as DNA, the CDR3 is TGTGCCAGCAGCGGGGTCGGGGGACCCTATGGCTACACCTTC.

The sample holds many counts of this clonotype. V usage is TRBV6-1 and J usage is TRBJ1-1; possible D gene TRBD1, 6 bases. V gave up 5 bases and J gave up 4 bases, with 14 bases separating them. The CDR3 has 14 amino acids. Germline V gives CDR1 MNHNS, CDR2 SASEGT. The CDR3 here is CASSTRQGPTEAFF. Here the CDR3 DNA reads TGTGCCAGCAGTACGCGGCAGGGGCCCACTGAAGCTTTCTTT.

V usage is TRBV7-9 and J usage is TRBJ1-1, with TRBD1 matching over 7 bases. The CDR3 runs to 14 residues. Per germline, CDR1 SEHNR and CDR2 FQNEAQ (reference sequence). The V segment lost 7 bases and the J segment 1 base; nucleotides outside the gene matches: 6. CDR3 sequence: CASIQTGKNTEAFF. CDR3 DNA: TGTGCCAGCATCCAGACAGGGAAGAACACTGAAGCTTTCTTT.

The table lists this clonotype with a few counts. The rearrangement links TRBV28 to TRBJ2-1, with a weak D call TRBD1 (6 bases). The V end was cut by 7 bases, the J end by 0 bases, with 13 bases between. This CDR3 is built from 15 residues. The germline V gene has CDR1 MDHEN and CDR2 SYDVKM. This CDR3 is CASKDSQSSYNEQFF. CDR3 nucleotides: TGTGCCAGCAAGGACAGTCAAAGCTCCTACAATGAGCAGTTCTTC.

In its sample, this clonotype was seen many times. The chain uses TRBV7-2 and TRBJ2-1, with unresolved D. Germline loops: CDR1 SGHTA, CDR2 FQGNSA. The CDR3 consists of 13 residues. Between the trimmed V and J ends, which lost 4 bases and 6 bases, there was a span of 10 bases. The CDR3 nucleotides read TGTGCCAGCAGCTCGCCCTCGGTCAATGAGCAGTTCTTC. This encodes CASSSPSVNEQFF.

Points on this clonotype: It may be a read error: a sequence one base away is much more abundant. This chain connects TRBV7-3 to TRBJ2-1, with 11 bases that match TRBD2. The germline CDR1 and CDR2 sequences are SGHTA and FQGTGA. The CDR3 totals 13 residues. In nucleotides, the CDR3 is TGTGCCGGCAGCTCATGGACTAGCGGGGAGCAGTTCTTC. Translated, it gives CAGSSWTSGEQFF.

This clonotype was seen only once. The V gene is TRBV28, the J gene TRBJ1-1; 9 nucleotides line up with TRBD1. The CDR3 consists of 15 residues. Germline V lookup: CDR1 MDHEN, CDR2 SYDVKM. Germline trimming cut 8 bases from V and 4 bases from J; bases unmatched to any gene: 11. The DNA for the CDR3 is TGTGCCAGCGGAATGACAGGGGGGTTAGGCACTGAAGCTTTCTTT. This encodes CASGMTGGLGTEAFF.

The rearrangement joins TRBV7-9 to TRBJ2-3, with unresolved D. From germline, CDR1 is SEHNR and CDR2 FQNEAQ (reference sequence). Trimming stripped 5 bases from V and 5 bases from J, with 8 bases between. The CDR3 contains 12 residues. The CDR3 loop reads CASSRPGDTQYF. CDR3 DNA sequence: TGTGCCAGCAGCCGTCCCGGAGATACGCAGTATTTT.

Many counts were recorded for this clonotype. The chain has TRBV7-2 and TRBJ2-2; D possibly corresponds to TRBD1 (6 bases). Germline V gene data show CDR1 as SGHTA and CDR2 as FQGNSA. V gave up 1 base and J gave up 4 bases, with 10 bases separating them. This CDR3 is built from 15 residues. The CDR3 DNA is TGTGCCAGCAGCTTAGAGGGGGACGGCACCGGGGAGCTGTTTTTT. This translates into CASSLEGDGTGELFF.

This chain joins TRBV29-1 and TRBJ2-2; D is undetermined. Per germline, CDR1 SQVTM and CDR2 ANQGSEA. The CDR3 totals 13 residues. Trimming removed 4 bases at V and 2 bases at J, with 8 bases between. CDR3 nucleotide sequence: TGCAGCGTTGTGTCCTTTAACACCGGGGAGCTGTTTTTT. Amino acids: CSVVSFNTGELFF.

This clonotype occurred a few times. The rearrangement uses TRBV19 and TRBJ1-1; D gene unclear. Looked up from germline, CDR1 is LNHDA and CDR2 is SQIVND (reference sequence). Trimming removed 3 bases at V and 4 bases at J, with 12 bases between. The CDR3 totals 14 residues. The CDR3 DNA is TGTGCCAGTAGTATTCTCGGAAATCCCACTGAAGCTTTCTTT. Its protein is CASSILGNPTEAFF.

This clonotype came up many times. V is TRBV29-1 and J is TRBJ2-7; D is perhaps TRBD1 (5 bases). With 4 bases removed from V and 1 base from J, the gap between germline ends came to 8 bases. Germline-derived CDR1 and CDR2 are SQVTM and ANQGSEA. The CDR3 consists of 12 residues. The CDR3 sequence: CSVVRDSYEQYF. The CDR3 DNA is TGCAGCGTTGTCAGGGATTCCTACGAGCAGTACTTC.